The 17 T cell receptor beta chains listed next were all sequenced from one sample in a study of blood T cell repertoires in COVID-19. Assay: immunoSEQ multiplex PCR; the TCRdb copy retains only in-frame clones and omits some. The repertoire consists of around 230,000 clones, with around 82% occurring once and the leading ten covering 8% to 10%. The sample was peripheral blood. The receptors come from a woman between 50 and 59 years old with acute or convalescent COVID-19.

The table lists this clone with a few counts. CDR3 sequence reads: CASSPDQGETQYF. CDR3 DNA sequence: TGTGCCAGCAGCCCTGACCAGGGGGAGACCCAGTACTTC. The chain links TRBV5-4 to TRBJ2-5; tentative D call: TRBD1 (6 bases). The CDR3 is 13 amino acids. Germline V gene lookup returns CDR1 SGHNT and CDR2 YYREEE (reference sequence). V lost 4 bases and J 5 bases, leaving 12 bases between the germline ends.

This clone has only one observation. This sequence joins TRBV6-5 and TRBJ2-5; 13 bases are shared with TRBD2. Germline trimming cut 6 bases from V and 3 bases from J; bases unmatched to any gene: 4. Germline CDR1 MNHEY, CDR2 SVGAGI. The length of the CDR3 is 15 residues. The DNA for the CDR3 is TGTGCCAGCAGAATACTAGCGGGAGGGGAAGAGACCCAGTACTTC. Translating it yields CASRILAGGEETQYF.

CDR3 DNA: TGTGCCAGCAGCGTAATGGACAGGGGGTCGGAGACCCAGTACTTC. Residues: CASSVMDRGSETQYF. The chain employs TRBV9 and TRBJ2-5; 10 nucleotides agree with TRBD1. The CDR3 consists of 15 residues. The germline V gene encodes CDR1 SGDLS and CDR2 YYNGEE. Trimming cost V 1 base and J 5 bases; bases outside gene matches: 5.

The chain has TRBV5-5 and TRBJ2-7; tentative D call: TRBD1 (5 bases). The germline gives CDR1 SGHKS, CDR2 YYEKEE (reference sequence). The ends were cut back, 1 base at V and 5 bases at J, with 10 bases in the middle. This CDR3 is built from 13 residues. Here the CDR3 reads CASSLSRGDEQYF. The CDR3 region has the DNA TGTGCCAGCAGCTTGAGTAGGGGCGACGAGCAGTACTTC. Supplemented by reference TRBV5-5 and TRBJ2-7, the full variable domain reads DAGVTQSPTHLIKTRGQQVTLRCSPISGHKSVSWYQQVLGQGPQFIFQYYEKEERGRGNFPDRFSARQFPNYSSELNVNALLLGDSALYLCASSLSRGDEQYFGPGTRLTVT.

This clone was seen a few times. The chain has TRBV27 and TRBJ1-1, with 7 positions matching TRBD1. The germline gives CDR1 MNHEY, CDR2 SMNVEV (reference sequence). The CDR3 spans 14 residues. Trimming took 3 bases from V and 6 from J; bases not matched to a gene: 7. CDR3 DNA sequence: TGTGCCAGCAGTTTTAGACAGGGTTTGGCTGAAGCTTTCTTT. The encoded protein is CASSFRQGLAEAFF.

This clone was detected only a few times. V usage is TRBV28 and J usage is TRBJ1-4; the D gene is possibly TRBD1 (5 bases). Germline lookup yields CDR1 MDHEN and CDR2 SYDVKM. Trimming cost V 5 bases and J 7 bases, with 14 bases left between them. This CDR3 region has 14 residues. CDR3 DNA: TGTGCCAGCAGTCTTATGGGGCAGTTTGAAAAACTGTTTTTT. Its translation is CASSLMGQFEKLFF. The variable domain in full, completed from reference TRBV28 and TRBJ1-4, reads DVKVTQSSRYLVKRTGEKVFLECVQDMDHENMFWYRQDPGLGLRLIYFSYDVKMKEKGDIPEGYSVSREKKERFSLILESASTNQTSMYLCASSLMGQFEKLFFGSGTQLSVL.

This clone was detected once. The V gene is TRBV6-6, the J gene TRBJ2-7, with 9 bases identical to TRBD1. The trim removed 4 bases at V and 3 bases at J, leaving 4 bases unmatched. From germline, CDR1 is MNHNY and CDR2 SVGAGI (reference sequence). This CDR3 region has 14 residues. The CDR3 DNA is TGTGCCAGCAGTTTACAGGGGGCCAACTACGAGCAGTACTTC. Translating gives CASSLQGANYEQYF.

The chain combines TRBV10-2 with TRBJ2-5; 10 positions agree with TRBD1. The CDR3 has 14 residues. Germline assignment: CDR1 WSHSY and CDR2 SAAADI. V trimming: 7 bases; J trimming: 1 base; junction bases outside the gene matches: 3. The CDR3: CASKDRGRQETQYF. For the CDR3, the DNA is TGCGCCAGCAAAGACAGGGGGCGCCAAGAGACCCAGTACTTC.

The gene calls are TRBV4-1 and TRBJ1-2; 8 nucleotides align to TRBD1. This CDR3 is built from 14 residues. Germline loops: CDR1 MGHRA, CDR2 YSYEKL. J was trimmed by 1 base and V by 4 bases; bases with no gene match: 2. In nucleotides, the CDR3 is TGCGCCAGCAGCCGGGACAGGAATAACTATGGCTACACCTTC. Its translation is CASSRDRNNYGYTF.

The chain joins TRBV6-5 to TRBJ2-7; D perhaps matches TRBD2 (5 bases). Germline V gives CDR1 MNHEY, CDR2 SVGAGI. The CDR3 covers 13 residues. The ends were cut back, 8 bases at V and 3 bases at J, with 14 bases in the middle. The CDR3 DNA is TGTGCCAGCGGGGAGCGCGACTACTACGAGCAGTACTTC. Its protein product is CASGERDYYEQYF.

The chain links TRBV30 to TRBJ1-2; no clear D. There are 17 residues in the CDR3. Germline values: CDR1 GTSNPN, CDR2 SVGIG (reference sequence). Between the trimmed V and J ends, which lost 0 bases and 9 bases, there was a span of 26 bases. The CDR3 region is CAWSVYRRTMAFVSYTF. The CDR3 DNA is TGTGCCTGGAGTGTTTACCGACGAACTATGGCTTTCGTGAGCTACACCTTC.

The chain couples TRBV12-3 or TRBV12-4 to TRBJ2-7; 7 nucleotides line up with TRBD1. CDR3 length: 13 amino acids. The V and J ends lost 6 bases and 3 bases, in that order; junction bases with no gene match: 5. This chain's CDR3 is CASRGQGVYEQYF. CDR3 DNA sequence: TGTGCCAGCAGAGGGCAGGGGGTCTACGAGCAGTACTTC.

V and J are TRBV10-1 and TRBJ2-5; 10 nucleotides match TRBD1. The CDR3 is 14 amino acids. Germline-derived CDR1 and CDR2 are WNHNN and SYGVQD (reference sequence). The J segment lost 5 bases and the V segment lost 8 bases, leaving 8 bases of the junction unmatched. The CDR3 sequence is CASSLGDRGETQYF. The CDR3 DNA reads as TGCGCCAGCTCCTTAGGGGACAGGGGTGAGACCCAGTACTTC.

The V gene is TRBV7-2, the J gene TRBJ2-2; TRBD2 agrees at 10 bases. Trimming cost V 2 bases and J 6 bases; bases outside gene matches: 6. CDR1 SGHTA and CDR2 FQGNSA come from the germline V gene. The CDR3 is 16 residues long. The CDR3 sequence is CASSLRAGGPSGELFF. The CDR3 DNA sequence: TGTGCCAGCAGCTTAAGAGCGGGAGGGCCCTCCGGGGAGCTGTTTTTT. Combining the CDR3 with reference TRBV7-2 and TRBJ2-2 gives the whole variable domain GAGVSQSPSNKVTEKGKDVELRCDPISGHTALYWYRQSLGQGLEFLIYFQGNSAPDKSGLPSDRFSAERTGGSVSTLTIQRTQQEDSAVYLCASSLRAGGPSGELFFGEGSRLTVL.

The CDR3 protein is CASSILLAGEQFF. For the CDR3, the DNA is TGTGCCAGTAGTATCCTTTTAGCGGGGGAGCAGTTCTTC. This chain links TRBV19 with TRBJ2-1, with 8 bases identical to TRBD2. Germline CDR1 reads LNHDA; CDR2 reads SQIVND (reference sequence). V trimming: 3 bases; J trimming: 10 bases; junction bases outside the gene matches: 5. The CDR3 covers 13 residues.

This CDR3 reads CASSQDAPSGTDTQYF. DNA for the CDR3: TGCGCCAGCAGCCAAGACGCGCCTAGCGGAACAGATACGCAGTATTTT. V is TRBV4-1 and J is TRBJ2-3; 7 nucleotides line up with TRBD2. In germline, CDR1 is MGHRA, CDR2 YSYEKL. CDR3 length: 16 residues. V lost 0 bases and J lost 3; bases outside the gene matches: 6.

J is TRBJ2-7 and V is TRBV7-3; perhaps TRBD2 as D (5 bases). This CDR3 comprises 15 residues. V lost 1 base to trimming and J lost 0 bases, with 10 bases between them. CDR1 and CDR2 (germline): SGHTA, FQGTGA. CDR3 sequence (DNA): TGTGCCAGCAGCTTAAGCGGCGGGCCCTCCTACGAGCAGTACTTC. It translates to CASSLSGGPSYEQYF.